A single sample is the source of the 26 T cell receptor beta chains below, sequenced in a study of PD-L1 blockade in urothelial cancer. Here immunoSEQ multiplex PCR was the method, and the copy in TCRdb shows in-frame clones only, minus some. Seen here are 55,000 to 70,000 clones, about four fifths observed once, and the top ten hold roughly 4.5%. Sequenced here: PBMCs, sampled around atezolizumab (anti-PD-L1) treatment. The receptors here all came from a man between 65 and 80 years old with urothelial cancer.

The chain combines TRBV11-2 with TRBJ2-1; TRBD2 is a possible D gene (6 bases). V shed 5 bases and J shed 1 base, with 15 bases lying between them. Germline CDR1 and CDR2: SGHAT and FQNNGV. The CDR3 has 16 amino acids. The CDR3 reads CASSLRIAGSYNEQFF. CDR3 nucleotides: TGTGCCAGCAGCCTCAGGATTGCGGGATCCTACAATGAGCAGTTCTTC.

The genes are TRBV7-8 and TRBJ1-5, with TRBD1 identical over 8 bases. Germline V gives CDR1 SGHVS, CDR2 FQNEAQ. V lost 4 bases, J lost 4 bases, and 6 bases stayed unmatched. The length of the CDR3 is 15 residues. The CDR3 here is CASSWTGKANQPQHF. The CDR3 bases are TGTGCCAGCAGCTGGACAGGGAAAGCGAATCAGCCCCAGCATTTT.

This clone was recorded a few times. The rearrangement links TRBV7-2 to TRBJ2-1; D is undetermined. The CDR3 spans 11 residues. The germline gives CDR1 SGHTA, CDR2 FQGNSA. V lost 5 bases to trimming and J lost 7 bases, with 6 bases between them. CDR3 nucleotides: TGTGCCAGCAGCGCGGTGAATGAGCAGTTCTTC. Translating gives CASSAVNEQFF.

The chain uses TRBV18 and TRBJ2-3, with TRBD1 as a possible D gene (5 bases). This CDR3 is 14 amino acids long. Germline V gene lookup returns CDR1 KGHSH and CDR2 LQKENI. V gave up 3 bases and J gave up 0 bases, with 7 bases separating them. CDR3 amino acids: CASSPTASTDTQYF. CDR3 bases: TGTGCCAGCTCACCGACAGCTAGCACAGATACGCAGTATTTT.

V usage is TRBV29-1 and J usage is TRBJ1-3; D remains ambiguous. Trimming took 3 bases from V and 1 from J, leaving 7 bases between them. CDR1 SQVTM and CDR2 ANQGSEA come from the germline V gene. The CDR3 consists of 13 residues. CDR3 region: CSVDSGSGNTIYF. CDR3 nucleotide sequence: TGCAGCGTTGATTCGGGATCTGGAAACACCATATATTTT.

The V gene is TRBV6-6, the J gene TRBJ1-2; perhaps TRBD1 as D (6 bases). Trimming cost V 2 bases and J 13 bases, with 20 bases left between them. The CDR3 has 14 residues. CDR1 is MNHNY and CDR2 is SVGAGI in the germline V gene (reference sequence). CDR3 nucleotide sequence: TGTGCCAGCAGTTACCCCGGAGAGCACCAGGGGTGCACCTTC. This translates into CASSYPGEHQGCTF.

The chain is built from TRBV4-2 and TRBJ2-3; 14 bases align to TRBD2. The germline V gene encodes CDR1 LGHNA and CDR2 YNFKEQ. CDR3 length equals 17 residues. V was pared by 8 bases and J by 3 bases, with 10 bases of the junction left unmatched. The CDR3 DNA is TGTGCCAGCCGTAAGGGACTAGCGGGAGTGGAGACAGATACGCAGTATTTT. It yields the protein CASRKGLAGVETDTQYF.

This sequence joins TRBV7-9 and TRBJ2-2; no reliable D call. CDR1 is SEHNR, CDR2 FQNEAQ, per germline (reference sequence). V shed 4 bases and J shed 2 bases, with 17 bases lying between them. CDR3 length: 17 residues. This CDR3 is CASSSPSGGGNTGELFF. The CDR3, as DNA: TGTGCCAGCAGCTCACCAAGTGGTGGCGGCAACACCGGGGAGCTGTTTTTT.

The chain couples TRBV27 to TRBJ2-1; 11 nucleotides match TRBD2. V was pared by 5 bases and J by 3 bases, with 6 bases of the junction left unmatched. This CDR3 region has 16 residues. Looked up from germline, CDR1 is MNHEY and CDR2 is SMNVEV (reference sequence). CDR3 sequence reads: CASSRPGTSGYNEQFF. For the CDR3, the DNA is TGTGCCAGCAGTCGGCCCGGGACTAGCGGCTACAATGAGCAGTTCTTC.

The V and J genes are TRBV27 and TRBJ1-2; D unresolved. This CDR3 spans 14 amino acids. Per germline, CDR1 MNHEY and CDR2 SMNVEV (reference sequence). V was trimmed by 6 bases and J by 2 bases, leaving 13 bases between them. CDR3 sequence (DNA): TGTGCCAGCAGGGAGGGAAGGACGAACTATGGCTACACCTTC. Translating gives CASREGRTNYGYTF.

The rearrangement joins TRBV10-3 to TRBJ1-1; tentative D call: TRBD1 (5 bases). The CDR3 is made up of 13 amino acids. V gave up 5 bases and J gave up 3 bases, with 10 bases separating them. The germline V gene encodes CDR1 ENHRY and CDR2 SYGVKD. The CDR3 reads CAISLKGDTEAFF. In nucleotides, the CDR3 is TGTGCCATCAGTCTGAAAGGGGACACTGAAGCTTTCTTT.

The V and J genes are TRBV29-1 and TRBJ2-7; D may be TRBD2 (6 bases). The CDR3 is 13 residues long. Trimming cost V 3 bases and J 7 bases, with 16 bases left between them. Per germline, CDR1 SQVTM and CDR2 ANQGSEA. The CDR3 coding sequence is TGCAGCGTTGACGTCGGGAGCTCGGGGGAGCAGTACTTC. Amino acid sequence: CSVDVGSSGEQYF.

This chain uses TRBV6-1 with TRBJ1-2, with unresolved D. CDR1 MNHNS and CDR2 SASEGT come from the germline V gene. CDR3 length: 12 amino acids. Trimming removed 10 bases at V and 3 bases at J, with 12 bases between. CDR3 nucleotide sequence: TGTGCCACCTCCCCGCGAGACTATGGCTACACCTTC. Translated: CATSPRDYGYTF.

The genes are TRBV5-1 and TRBJ2-1, with TRBD2 matching 13 bases. CDR3 length: 15 residues. Losses at the gene ends were 3 bases for V and 8 bases for J; bases not matched to a gene: 5. The germline V gene has CDR1 SGHRS and CDR2 YFSETQ. The CDR3 nucleotides are TGCGCCAGCAGCTACGGACTAGCGGGAGCCGATGAGCAGTTCTTC. Translated: CASSYGLAGADEQFF. Combining the CDR3 with reference TRBV5-1 and TRBJ2-1 gives the whole variable domain KAGVTQTPRYLIKTRGQQVTLSCSPISGHRSVSWYQQTPGQGLQFLFEYFSETQRNKGNFPGRFSGRQFSNSRSEMNVSTLELGDSALYLCASSYGLAGADEQFFGPGTRLTVL.

This clone was recorded once. The chain couples TRBV19 to TRBJ2-1; the D is unclear. Per germline, CDR1 LNHDA and CDR2 SQIVND (reference sequence). V was pared by 5 bases and J by 9 bases, with 17 bases between. There are 14 residues in the CDR3. CDR3 sequence reads: CASSVTPWSSEQFF. For the CDR3, the DNA is TGTGCCAGTAGTGTAACCCCTTGGAGCAGTGAGCAGTTCTTC.

V gene TRBV18 combines with J gene TRBJ2-2; 9 bases align to TRBD2. Germline assignment: CDR1 KGHSH and CDR2 LQKENI. The CDR3 is 17 residues long. With V trimmed by 3 bases and J by 0 bases, 5 bases remained unmatched. The CDR3 sequence: CASSPSLAGTNTGELFF. In DNA, the CDR3 is TGTGCCAGCTCACCCTCCCTAGCGGGGACGAACACCGGGGAGCTGTTTTTT.

This chain uses TRBV9 with TRBJ2-7, with 11 bases aligning to TRBD2. Trimming at V came to 0 bases and at J to 3 bases, leaving 2 bases not matched to a gene. CDR1 and CDR2 from the germline V gene are SGDLS and YYNGEE. CDR3 length: 15 residues. CDR3 sequence reads: CASSVELAGVYEQYF. CDR3 DNA: TGTGCCAGCAGCGTAGAACTAGCGGGGGTCTACGAGCAGTACTTC.

V gene TRBV27 combines with J gene TRBJ1-2, with 7 positions matching TRBD1. V lost 5 bases, J lost 4 bases, and 7 bases stayed unmatched. The CDR3 totals 14 residues. CDR1 and CDR2 (germline): MNHEY, SMNVEV (reference sequence). The CDR3 reads CASSRTQGTYGYTF. CDR3 sequence (DNA): TGTGCCAGCAGTAGGACACAGGGGACCTATGGCTACACCTTC.

This chain connects TRBV29-1 to TRBJ2-3, with 12 bases fitting TRBD2. The V and J ends lost 6 bases and 4 bases, in that order; junction bases with no gene match: 8. In germline, CDR1 is SQVTM, CDR2 ANQGSEA. The CDR3 has 15 residues. The CDR3 here is CSVQTSGSGADTQYF. DNA for the CDR3: TGCAGCGTCCAGACTAGCGGGAGTGGCGCAGATACGCAGTATTTT.

The gene calls are TRBV29-1 and TRBJ2-7; tentative D call: TRBD1 (7 bases). The length of the CDR3 is 14 residues. Trimming removed 4 bases at V and 4 bases at J, with 17 bases between. CDR1 is SQVTM and CDR2 is ANQGSEA in the germline V gene. CDR3 in DNA: TGCAGCGTTGGGGTCGGCAGGGGGAGGTACGAGCAGTACTTC. Translated, it gives CSVGVGRGRYEQYF.

The rearrangement links TRBV11-3 to TRBJ2-1, with D possibly being TRBD1 (6 bases). This CDR3 region has 13 residues. Germline V gives CDR1 SGHNT, CDR2 YENEEA. V was cut by 5 bases and J by 10 bases, with 15 bases left in between. The CDR3 sequence is CASSPNFGGEQFF. CDR3 bases: TGTGCCAGCAGCCCAAACTTTGGGGGCGAGCAGTTCTTC.

This clone has only one observation. V is TRBV5-1 and J is TRBJ2-7; D might be TRBD2 (5 bases). This CDR3 comprises 15 residues. From germline, CDR1 is SGHRS and CDR2 YFSETQ. Trimming left V 4 bases short and J 5 bases short, with 19 bases between. CDR3 loop: CASSLGGGLTDEQYF. CDR3 nucleotide sequence: TGCGCCAGCAGCCTTGGAGGCGGGCTTACGGACGAGCAGTACTTC.

The chain combines TRBV9 with TRBJ2-7; TRBD1 matches at 9 bases. The CDR3 spans 14 residues. V dropped 0 bases and J dropped 3; count of bases not matched to a gene: 1. In germline, CDR1 is SGDLS, CDR2 YYNGEE. CDR3 DNA: TGTGCCAGCAGCGTAGGGACAGGGGTCTACGAGCAGTACTTC. Its protein is CASSVGTGVYEQYF.

This clone was recorded only once. Germline is not matched at one junction end, which may reflect a read error. This chain links TRBV5-1 with TRBJ2-1, with 7 nucleotides matching TRBD1. Germline lookup yields CDR1 SGHRS and CDR2 YFSETQ. This CDR3 comprises 14 residues. As DNA, the CDR3 is TGCGCCAGCAGCTCCGCAACAGGGGACAACGAGCAGTTCTTC. This translates into CASSSATGDNEQFF.

The table lists this clone with a few counts. This chain links TRBV7-9 with TRBJ2-7, with TRBD1 matching over 11 bases. Germline CDR1 reads SEHNR; CDR2 reads FQNEAQ (reference sequence). The CDR3 spans 15 residues. Trimming at V came to 5 bases and at J to 2 bases, leaving 5 bases not matched to a gene. CDR3 sequence: CASSPGQGAPYEQYF. Here the CDR3 DNA reads TGTGCCAGCAGCCCCGGACAGGGGGCCCCCTACGAGCAGTACTTC.

The chain has TRBV5-1 and TRBJ2-7; TRBD2 matches at 15 bases. V dropped 2 bases and J dropped 11; count of bases not matched to a gene: 5. Germline lookup yields CDR1 SGHRS and CDR2 YFSETQ. This CDR3 comprises 14 residues. Here the CDR3 reads CASSFGLAGGMEYF. In nucleotides, the CDR3 is TGCGCCAGCAGCTTTGGACTAGCGGGAGGGATGGAGTACTTC.